This T cell receptor beta chain was profiled in a study of blood T cell repertoires in COVID-19. Turning to the study itself: Some COVID-19 samples were acute and others convalescent; all came from the United States, Italy and Spain. T cells, B-cell-depleted T cells, or PBMCs provided the cDNA or gDNA that served as material.

The cohort comprised adults aged 18 to 89 years residing in under 30 US areas. Donors in Cohort 3 who had recovered were those with two negative PCRs, healthcare professional clearance, or resolution of their symptoms. Germline V gene sequence: CDR1 MNHEY, CDR2 SVGEGT. The V and J ends lost 6 bases and 7 bases, in that order; junction bases with no gene match: 9. CDR3 length: 14 residues. Sequencing was performed with immunoSEQ multiplex PCR; in TCRdb, only in-frame clones are kept and a portion is missing. The table includes around 300,000 clones, about nine tenths detected once. The chain joins TRBV6-2 or TRBV6-3 to TRBJ2-5, with TRBD1 identical over 9 bases. This receptor was obtained from a woman aged 25 to 39 who had recovered from COVID-19. The specimen was PBMCs or T cells enriched from blood (not recorded which). CDR3 DNA sequence: TGTGCCAGCAGCCACGGGGACAGGGCTATGACCCAGTACTTC. Translation: CASSHGDRAMTQYF.